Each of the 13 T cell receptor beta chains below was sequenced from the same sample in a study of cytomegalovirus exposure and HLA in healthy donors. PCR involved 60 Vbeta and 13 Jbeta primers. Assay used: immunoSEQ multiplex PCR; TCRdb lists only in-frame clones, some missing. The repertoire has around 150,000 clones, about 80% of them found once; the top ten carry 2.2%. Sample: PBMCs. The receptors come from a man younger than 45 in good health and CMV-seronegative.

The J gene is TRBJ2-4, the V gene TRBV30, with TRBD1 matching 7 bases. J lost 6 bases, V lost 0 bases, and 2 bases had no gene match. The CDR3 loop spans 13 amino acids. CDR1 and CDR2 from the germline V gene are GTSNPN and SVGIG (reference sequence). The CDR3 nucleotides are TGTGCCTGGAGTGTACAGGGGTCAAACATTCAGTACTTC. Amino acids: CAWSVQGSNIQYF. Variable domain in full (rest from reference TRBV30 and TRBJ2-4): SQTIHQWPATLVQPVGSPLSLECTVEGTSNPNLYWYRQAAGRGLQLLFYSVGIGQISSEVPQNLSASRPQDRQFILSSKKLLLSDSGFYLCAWSVQGSNIQYFGAGTRLSVL.

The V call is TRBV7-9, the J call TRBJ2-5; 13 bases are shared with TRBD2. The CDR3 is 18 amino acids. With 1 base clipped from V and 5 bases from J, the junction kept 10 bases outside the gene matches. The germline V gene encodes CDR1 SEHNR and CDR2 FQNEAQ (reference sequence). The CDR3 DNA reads TGTGCCAGCAGCTTAGAACTAGCGGGAGGGCCCTCCGGGGAGACCCAGTACTTC. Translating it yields CASSLELAGGPSGETQYF.

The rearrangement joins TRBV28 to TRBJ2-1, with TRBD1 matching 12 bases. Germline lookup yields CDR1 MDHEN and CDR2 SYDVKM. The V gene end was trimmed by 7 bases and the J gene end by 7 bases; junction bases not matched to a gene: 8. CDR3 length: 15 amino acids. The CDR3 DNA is TGTGCCAGCACCAGAGGGGACAGGGGGCCAAATGAGCAGTTCTTC. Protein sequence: CASTRGDRGPNEQFF.

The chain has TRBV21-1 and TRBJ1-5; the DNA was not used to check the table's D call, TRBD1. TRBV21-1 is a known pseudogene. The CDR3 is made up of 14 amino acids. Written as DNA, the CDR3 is TGTGCCAGCAGCATCGGGACAGACAATCAGCCCCAGCATTTT. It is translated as CASSIGTDNQPQHF.

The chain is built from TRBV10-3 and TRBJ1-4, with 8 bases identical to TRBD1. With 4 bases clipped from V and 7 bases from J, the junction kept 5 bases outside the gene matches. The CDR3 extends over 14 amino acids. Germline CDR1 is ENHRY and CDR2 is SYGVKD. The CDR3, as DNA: TGTGCCATCAGTGTTCAGGGGGCAAGTGAAAAACTGTTTTTT. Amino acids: CAISVQGASEKLFF.

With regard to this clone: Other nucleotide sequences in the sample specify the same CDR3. The CDR3 loop is CASSLGQGAYEQYF. In DNA, the CDR3 is TGTGCCAGCAGCCTGGGACAGGGAGCCTACGAGCAGTACTTC. The chain uses TRBV11-2 and TRBJ2-7; 9 bases align to TRBD1. V lost 5 bases to trimming and J lost 2 bases; unmatched junction nucleotides: 4. The CDR3 extends over 14 amino acids. From germline, CDR1 is SGHAT and CDR2 FQNNGV.

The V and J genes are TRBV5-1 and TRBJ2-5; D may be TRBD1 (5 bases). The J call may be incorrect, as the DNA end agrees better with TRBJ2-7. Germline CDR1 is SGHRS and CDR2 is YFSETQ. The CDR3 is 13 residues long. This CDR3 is CASSQGQAYEQYF. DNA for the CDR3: TGCGCCAGCAGCCAAGGACAAGCCTACGAGCAGTACTTC.

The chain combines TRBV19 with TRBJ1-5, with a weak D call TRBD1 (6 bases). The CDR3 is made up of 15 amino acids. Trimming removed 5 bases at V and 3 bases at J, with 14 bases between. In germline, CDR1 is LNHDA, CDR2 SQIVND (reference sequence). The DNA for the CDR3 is TGTGCCAGTAGTTACACAGGGCCCACCAATCAGCCCCAGCATTTT. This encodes CASSYTGPTNQPQHF.

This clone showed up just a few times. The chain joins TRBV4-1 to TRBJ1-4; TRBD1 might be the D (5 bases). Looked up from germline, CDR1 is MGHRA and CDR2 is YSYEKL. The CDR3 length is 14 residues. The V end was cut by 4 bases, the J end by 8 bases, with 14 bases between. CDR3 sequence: CASSPGTGAEKLFF. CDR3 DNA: TGCGCCAGCAGCCCAGGGACTGGAGCGGAAAAACTGTTTTTT.

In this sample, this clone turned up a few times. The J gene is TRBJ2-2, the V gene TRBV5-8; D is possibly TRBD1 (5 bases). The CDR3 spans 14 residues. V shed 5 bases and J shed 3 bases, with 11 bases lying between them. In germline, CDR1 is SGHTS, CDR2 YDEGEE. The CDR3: CASSMDIYTGELFF. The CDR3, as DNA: TGTGCCAGCAGTATGGACATCTACACCGGGGAGCTGTTTTTT.

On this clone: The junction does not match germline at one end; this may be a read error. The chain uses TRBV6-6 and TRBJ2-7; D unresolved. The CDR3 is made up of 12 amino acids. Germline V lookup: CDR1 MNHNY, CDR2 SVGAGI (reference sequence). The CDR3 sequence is CSSMNEAYEQYF. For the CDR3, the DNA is TGTTCCAGCATGAACGAGGCCTACGAGCAGTACTTC.

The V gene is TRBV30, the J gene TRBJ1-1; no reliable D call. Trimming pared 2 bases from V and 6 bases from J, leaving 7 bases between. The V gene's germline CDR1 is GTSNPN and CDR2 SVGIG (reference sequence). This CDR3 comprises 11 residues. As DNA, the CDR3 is TGTGCCTGGAGTCCTAACCCTGAAGCTTTCTTT. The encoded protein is CAWSPNPEAFF.

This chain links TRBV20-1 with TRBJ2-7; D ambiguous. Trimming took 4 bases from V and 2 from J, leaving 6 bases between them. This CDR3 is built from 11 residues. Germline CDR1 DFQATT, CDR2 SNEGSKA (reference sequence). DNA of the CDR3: TGCAGTGCTAAGACAACCTACGAGCAGTACTTC. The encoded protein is CSAKTTYEQYF.